This passage covers 8 T cell receptor beta chains from one sample sequenced in a study of CD8 T cells in ankylosing spondylitis. TCRdb itself ran the 5' RACE reads through MiXCR, one entry per CDR3 protein. The data show approximately 540,000 distinct CDR3 sequences, approximately 12% seen once. Their cognate antigens are unknown. Findings and limits, study-wide: In ankylosing spondylitis blood, a motif of fewer than 10 highly homologous TCR beta variants appeared characteristic.

Input material: blood, either unsorted or a sorted T cell fraction (not recorded which). The origin of the receptors is a male donor with ankylosing spondylitis.

There are many counts of this clonotype. The rearrangement joins TRBV29-1 to TRBJ2-3, with D possibly TRBD2 on 5 matching bases. Trimming cost V 3 bases and J 5 bases, with 6 bases left between them. The V gene's germline CDR1 is SQVTM and CDR2 ANQGSEA. The CDR3 runs to 11 residues. The CDR3 reads CSVDGVDTQYF. CDR3 sequence (DNA): TGCAGCGTTGACGGGGTAGATACGCAGTATTTT.

V is TRBV7-6 and J is TRBJ2-5; no reliable D call. The V gene's germline CDR1 is SGHVS and CDR2 FNYEAQ. Trimming left V 6 bases short and J 4 bases short, with 15 bases between. The CDR3 consists of 14 residues. The CDR3 DNA is TGTGCCAGCAGTCCATCCACAATGGGAGAGACCCAGTACTTC. Its translation: CASSPSTMGETQYF.

There are many counts of this clonotype. V is TRBV20-1 and J is TRBJ2-1; 10 positions match TRBD2. Germline CDR1 is DFQATT and CDR2 is SNEGSKA (reference sequence). The CDR3 spans 16 residues. Trimming removed 1 base from V and 0 bases from J; junction bases left unmatched: 3. CDR3 nucleotide sequence: TGCAGTGCTAGAGTAGCGGGAGGTTCCTCCTACAATGAGCAGTTCTTC. Translating gives CSARVAGGSSYNEQFF.

This clonotype has more than one count but fewer than ten. The chain employs TRBV24-1 and TRBJ2-1, with 11 nucleotides matching TRBD1. The germline V gene has CDR1 KGHDR and CDR2 SFDVKD. The CDR3 has 14 amino acids. V was pared by 5 bases and J by 8 bases, with 4 bases of the junction left unmatched. The CDR3: CATSGTGGNYEQFF. CDR3 DNA sequence: TGTGCCACCAGTGGGACAGGGGGCAACTATGAGCAGTTCTTC.

The chain combines TRBV20-1 with TRBJ2-1; tentative D call: TRBD2 (5 bases). The germline CDR1 and CDR2 sequences are DFQATT and SNEGSKA (reference sequence). CDR3 length: 15 amino acids. Between the trimmed V and J ends, which lost 6 bases and 0 bases, there was a span of 15 bases. DNA for the CDR3: TGCAGTGCCCACCGGCCGGGGAGCTCCTACAATGAGCAGTTCTTC. Protein product: CSAHRPGSSYNEQFF.

This clonotype was seen a few times. The CDR3 loop is CASSQEGGENEKLFF. As DNA, the CDR3 is TGTGCCAGCAGCCAAGAAGGGGGCGAAAATGAAAAACTGTTTTTT. The genes are TRBV3-1 and TRBJ1-4, with TRBD1 matching 7 bases. The germline V gene has CDR1 LGHDT and CDR2 YNNKEL (reference sequence). This CDR3 contains 15 residues. The V gene end was trimmed by 0 bases and the J gene end by 5 bases; junction bases not matched to a gene: 3.

V and J are TRBV11-1 and TRBJ2-7; 12 positions agree with TRBD2. Germline CDR1 is SGHAT and CDR2 is FQDESV (reference sequence). This CDR3 has 18 residues. Trimming cost V 5 bases and J 4 bases; bases outside gene matches: 15. The CDR3 bases are TGTGCCAGCAGCCGGACTAGCGGGACCTTCAGAGTTCAGTACGAGCAGTACTTC. This translates into CASSRTSGTFRVQYEQYF. The full variable domain, its missing parts supplied by reference TRBV11-1 and TRBJ2-7, is EAEVAQSPRYKITEKSQAVAFWCDPISGHATLYWYRQILGQGPELLVQFQDESVVDDSQLPKDRFSAERLKGVDSTLKIQPAELGDSAMYLCASSRTSGTFRVQYEQYFGPGTRLTVT.

This clonotype was found a few times. This sequence joins TRBV20-1 and TRBJ2-6; D is unclear. V was trimmed by 1 base and J by 0 bases, leaving 7 bases between them. CDR3 length: 15 residues. CDR1 is DFQATT, CDR2 SNEGSKA, per germline (reference sequence). CDR3 sequence: CSARGPDSGANVLTF. CDR3 DNA: TGCAGTGCTAGAGGGCCAGACTCTGGGGCCAACGTCCTGACTTTC.